The subject of this entry is one T cell receptor beta chain. Germline V gene lookup returns CDR1 LGHDT and CDR2 YNNKEL (reference sequence). Germline trimming cut 1 base from V and 10 bases from J; bases unmatched to any gene: 11. CDR3 length equals 17 residues. This record belongs to a study of blood T cell repertoires in COVID-19. Study-level information: The study drew acute and convalescent COVID-19 samples from the United States, Italy and Spain. T cells, B-cell-depleted T cells, or PBMCs supplied cDNA or gDNA.

Seattle researchers signed up patients amid active infection and tracked them longitudinally. Source study methods: The authors estimated nucleated cell counts from reference gene primer amplification. Repertoires were generated with immunoSEQ multiplex PCR, while TCRdb's copy carries only in-frame clones and drops some. For V, J and clone size, that table is used; D and trimming come from the DNA. The sample consists of roughly 170,000 clones, around nine tenths of them appearing once. The sequence was collected from a woman aged 70-85 years with COVID-19, enrolled during active disease. This chain uses TRBV3-1 (or the pseudogene TRBV3-2) with TRBJ1-6, with 9 positions matching TRBD1. Sequences were obtained from peripheral blood. The CDR3 loop is CASSQAPGGTGISPLHF. CDR3 in DNA: TGTGCCAGCAGCCAAGCCCCGGGGGGGACAGGGATATCACCCCTCCACTTT.